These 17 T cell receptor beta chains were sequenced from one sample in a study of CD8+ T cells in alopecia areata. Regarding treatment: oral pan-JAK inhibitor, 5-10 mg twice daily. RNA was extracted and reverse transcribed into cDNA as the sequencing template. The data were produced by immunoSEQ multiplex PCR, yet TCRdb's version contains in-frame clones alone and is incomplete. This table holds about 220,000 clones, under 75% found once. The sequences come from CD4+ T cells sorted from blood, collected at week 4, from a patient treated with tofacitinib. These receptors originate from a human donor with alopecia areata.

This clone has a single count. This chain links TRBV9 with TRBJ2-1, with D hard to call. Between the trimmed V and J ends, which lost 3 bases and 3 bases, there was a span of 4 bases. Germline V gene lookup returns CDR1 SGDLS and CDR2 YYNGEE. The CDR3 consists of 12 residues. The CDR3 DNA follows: TGTGCCAGCAGCGGGATCTACAATGAGCAGTTCTTC. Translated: CASSGIYNEQFF.

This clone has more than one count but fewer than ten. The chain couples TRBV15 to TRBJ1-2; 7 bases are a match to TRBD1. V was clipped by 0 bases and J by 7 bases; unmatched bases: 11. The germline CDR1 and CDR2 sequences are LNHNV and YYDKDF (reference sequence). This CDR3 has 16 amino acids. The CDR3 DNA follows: TGTGCCACCAGCAGAGATTTGACAGGGTCGACGGGTGGCTACACCTTC. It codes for CATSRDLTGSTGGYTF.

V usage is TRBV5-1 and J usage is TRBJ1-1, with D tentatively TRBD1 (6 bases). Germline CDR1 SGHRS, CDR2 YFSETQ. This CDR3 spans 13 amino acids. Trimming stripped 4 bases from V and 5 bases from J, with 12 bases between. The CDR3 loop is CASSTGSETEAFF. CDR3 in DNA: TGCGCCAGCAGCACAGGGTCTGAAACTGAAGCTTTCTTT.

CDR3 protein: CSVAWLAGESEQYF. Written as DNA, the CDR3 is TGCAGCGTTGCTTGGCTAGCGGGGGAATCCGAGCAGTACTTC. The rearrangement joins TRBV29-1 to TRBJ2-7; 10 bases match TRBD2. The CDR3 totals 14 residues. Germline CDR1 and CDR2: SQVTM and ANQGSEA. With 4 bases clipped from V and 6 bases from J, the junction kept 9 bases outside the gene matches.

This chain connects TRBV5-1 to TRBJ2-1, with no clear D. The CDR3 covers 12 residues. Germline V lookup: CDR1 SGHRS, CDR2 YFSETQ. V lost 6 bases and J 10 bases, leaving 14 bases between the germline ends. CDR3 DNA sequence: TGCGCCAGCAACGCCCGACCCGGGGAGCAGTTCTTC. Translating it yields CASNARPGEQFF.

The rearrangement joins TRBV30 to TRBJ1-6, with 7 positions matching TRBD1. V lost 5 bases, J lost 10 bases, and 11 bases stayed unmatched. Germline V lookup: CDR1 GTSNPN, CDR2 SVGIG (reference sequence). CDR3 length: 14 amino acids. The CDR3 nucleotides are TGTGCCTGGGGCAAAAGGGGGCGAGAATCACCCCTCCACTTT. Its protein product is CAWGKRGRESPLHF.

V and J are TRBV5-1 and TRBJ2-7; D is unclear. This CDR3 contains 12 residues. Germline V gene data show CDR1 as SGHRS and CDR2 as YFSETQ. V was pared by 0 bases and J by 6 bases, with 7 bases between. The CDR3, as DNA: TGCGCCAGCAGCTTGGAGGTCGGCGAGCAGTACTTC. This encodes CASSLEVGEQYF.

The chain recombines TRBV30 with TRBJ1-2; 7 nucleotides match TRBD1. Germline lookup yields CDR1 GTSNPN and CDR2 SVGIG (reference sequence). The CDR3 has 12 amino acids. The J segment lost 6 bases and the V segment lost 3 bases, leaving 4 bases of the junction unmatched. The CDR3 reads CAWSDRENGYTF. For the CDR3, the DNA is TGTGCCTGGAGCGACAGGGAAAATGGCTACACCTTC.

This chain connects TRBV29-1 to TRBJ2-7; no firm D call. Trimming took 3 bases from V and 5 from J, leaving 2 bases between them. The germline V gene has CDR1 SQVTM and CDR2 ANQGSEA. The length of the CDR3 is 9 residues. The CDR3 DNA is TGCAGCGTTGACCACGAGCAGTACTTC. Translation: CSVDHEQYF.

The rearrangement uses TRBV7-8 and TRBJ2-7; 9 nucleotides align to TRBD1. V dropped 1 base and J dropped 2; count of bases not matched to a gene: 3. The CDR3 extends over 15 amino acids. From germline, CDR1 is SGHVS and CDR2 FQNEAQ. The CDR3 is CASSLETGGPYEQYF. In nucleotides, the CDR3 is TGTGCCAGCAGCTTAGAGACAGGGGGGCCCTACGAGCAGTACTTC.

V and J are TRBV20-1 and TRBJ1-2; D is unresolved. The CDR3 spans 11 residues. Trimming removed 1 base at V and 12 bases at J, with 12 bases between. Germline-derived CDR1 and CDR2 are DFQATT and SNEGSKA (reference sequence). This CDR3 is CSARVQAADTF. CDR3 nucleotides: TGCAGTGCTAGAGTTCAAGCAGCCGACACCTTC.

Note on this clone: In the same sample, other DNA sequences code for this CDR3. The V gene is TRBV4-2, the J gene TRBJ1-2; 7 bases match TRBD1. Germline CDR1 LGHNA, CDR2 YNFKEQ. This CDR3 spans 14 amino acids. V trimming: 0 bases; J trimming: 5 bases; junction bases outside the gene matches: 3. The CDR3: CASSQDPGGYGYTF. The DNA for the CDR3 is TGTGCCAGCAGCCAAGATCCAGGGGGGTATGGCTACACCTTC.

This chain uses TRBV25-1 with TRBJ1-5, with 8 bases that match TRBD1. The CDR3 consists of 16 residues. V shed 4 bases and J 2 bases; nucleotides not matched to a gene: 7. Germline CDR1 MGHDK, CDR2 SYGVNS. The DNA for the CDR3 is TGTGCCAGCAGTGGAAACGCAGGGGGCCGCAATCAGCCCCAGCATTTT. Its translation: CASSGNAGGRNQPQHF.

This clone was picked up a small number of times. The CDR3 is CSVGFRLTGELFF. The DNA for the CDR3 is TGCAGCGTTGGATTCCGCCTCACCGGGGAGCTGTTTTTT. V usage is TRBV29-1 and J usage is TRBJ2-2, with D uncertain. The germline V and J ends were trimmed by 4 bases and 4 bases, with 10 bases remaining between them. This CDR3 is 13 amino acids long. Germline V gene lookup returns CDR1 SQVTM and CDR2 ANQGSEA.

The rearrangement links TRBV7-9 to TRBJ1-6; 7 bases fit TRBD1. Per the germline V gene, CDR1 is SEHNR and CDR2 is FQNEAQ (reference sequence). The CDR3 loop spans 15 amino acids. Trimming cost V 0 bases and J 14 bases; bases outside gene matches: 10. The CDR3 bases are TGTGCCAGCAGCTTAGCCGGGACAGCCGACGGGGCCCTCCACTTT. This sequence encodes CASSLAGTADGALHF.

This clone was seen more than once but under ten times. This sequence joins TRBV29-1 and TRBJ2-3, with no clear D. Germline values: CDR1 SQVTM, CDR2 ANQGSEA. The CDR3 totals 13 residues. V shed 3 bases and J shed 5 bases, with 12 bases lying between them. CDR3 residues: CSVDGTGLDTQYF. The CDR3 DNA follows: TGCAGCGTTGACGGTACGGGTCTAGATACGCAGTATTTT.

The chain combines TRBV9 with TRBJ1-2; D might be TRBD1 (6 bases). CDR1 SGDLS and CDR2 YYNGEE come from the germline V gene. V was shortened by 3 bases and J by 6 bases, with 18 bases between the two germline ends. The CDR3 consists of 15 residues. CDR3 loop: CASSAMQPGVDGYTF. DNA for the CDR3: TGTGCCAGCAGCGCCATGCAACCAGGGGTTGATGGCTACACCTTC.